Following are 8 T cell receptor beta chains from one sample sequenced in a study of blood T cell repertoires in COVID-19. The protocol was immunoSEQ multiplex PCR, while the TCRdb copy is restricted to in-frame clones and leaves out a portion. The sample records tens of thousands of clones, 80% to 95% being singletons. Material for sequencing was peripheral blood. The receptors were gathered from an elderly woman with acute or convalescent COVID-19.

This clone was seen a single time. The chain joins TRBV29-1 to TRBJ2-2, with TRBD1 as a possible D gene (7 bases). There are 12 residues in the CDR3. CDR1 and CDR2 (germline): SQVTM, ANQGSEA. V was pared by 7 bases and J by 4 bases, with 10 bases between. The chain's CDR3 is CSAGDSTGELFF. The CDR3 DNA sequence: TGCAGCGCGGGGGACAGCACCGGGGAGCTGTTTTTT.

The V call is TRBV4-1, the J call TRBJ2-1; 14 bases are shared with TRBD2. The CDR3 runs to 19 residues. V shed 4 bases, J shed 0 bases, and the junction held 8 bases outside the gene matches. Germline-derived CDR1 and CDR2 are MGHRA and YSYEKL. This CDR3 is CASSRGTSGRESSYNEQFF. The CDR3 DNA follows: TGCGCCAGCAGCCGCGGGACTAGCGGGAGAGAAAGCTCCTACAATGAGCAGTTCTTC.

This chain connects TRBV2 to TRBJ1-1; D is perhaps TRBD1 (6 bases). This CDR3 region has 12 residues. The germline CDR1 and CDR2 sequences are SNHLY and FYNNEI. The V and J ends lost 7 bases and 7 bases respectively, with 13 bases between them. CDR3 sequence reads: CASKRTALEAFF. The DNA of the CDR3 is TGTGCCAGCAAGCGGACAGCCCTTGAAGCTTTCTTT.

V is TRBV3-1 (or the pseudogene TRBV3-2) and J is TRBJ1-6; D gene unclear. The CDR3 has 15 residues. Germline CDR1 and CDR2: LGHDT and YNNKEL (reference sequence). The ends were cut back, 1 base at V and 0 bases at J, with 4 bases in the middle. CDR3 DNA sequence: TGTGCCAGCAGCCAAGTATACTCCTATAATTCACCCCTCCACTTT. Protein product: CASSQVYSYNSPLHF.

V usage is TRBV19 and J usage is TRBJ2-3, with no clear D. The V and J ends lost 4 bases and 5 bases respectively, with 4 bases between them. Germline V gives CDR1 LNHDA, CDR2 SQIVND (reference sequence). The CDR3 extends over 11 amino acids. The CDR3 bases are TGTGCCAGTAGTAACAGAGATACGCAGTATTTT. This sequence encodes CASSNRDTQYF. Full variable domain (outside the CDR3, taken from reference TRBV19 and TRBJ2-3): DGGITQSPKYLFRKEGQNVTLSCEQNLNHDAMYWYRQDPGQGLRLIYYSQIVNDFQKGDIAEGYSVSREKKESFPLTVTSAQKNPTAFYLCASSNRDTQYFGPGTRLTVL.

The chain links TRBV7-2 to TRBJ2-2, with 10 bases matching TRBD2. V lost 2 bases, J lost 5 bases, and 5 bases stayed unmatched. Germline V gene data show CDR1 as SGHTA and CDR2 as FQGNSA. The CDR3 consists of 16 residues. The CDR3, as DNA: TGTGCCAGCAGCTTACAAGCGGGGGGGCCAACCGGGGAGCTGTTTTTT. Its protein product is CASSLQAGGPTGELFF.

Worth noting for this clone: The same CDR3 also results from other DNA sequences found in this sample. The genes are TRBV18 and TRBJ1-4; 8 nucleotides line up with TRBD1. Losses at the gene ends were 3 bases for V and 8 bases for J; bases not matched to a gene: 5. Germline CDR1 and CDR2: KGHSH and LQKENI. The CDR3 is 14 residues long. The CDR3: CASSPRQGAEKLFF. The CDR3 DNA reads TGTGCCAGCTCACCTCGGCAGGGGGCAGAAAAACTGTTTTTT.

The chain links TRBV28 to TRBJ1-2; maybe TRBD1 (6 bases). The V end lost 5 bases, the J end lost 4 bases, and 14 bases lay between the germline ends. CDR3 size: 14 residues. Germline CDR1 MDHEN, CDR2 SYDVKM. This chain's CDR3 is CASSPPDSFYGYTF. CDR3 sequence (DNA): TGTGCCAGCAGTCCGCCGGACAGCTTCTATGGCTACACCTTC.